What follows are 26 T cell receptor beta chains derived from one specimen sequenced in a study of T-cell memory formation after mild COVID-19. MiXCR was run by TCRdb on the 5' RACE reads, yielding one entry per CDR3 protein. The data contain 45,000 to 55,000 distinct CDR3 sequences, about 7.3% of them singletons. The sample consisted of PBMCs or a T cell subset sorted from them (not recorded which). These receptors were collected from a man aged 18 to 29 who had mild COVID-19 (a few samples of this study predate the infection). Cell type and time point are not known.

The chain uses TRBV20-1 and TRBJ2-6, with D unresolved. The V end was cut by 0 bases, the J end by 4 bases, with 4 bases between. The CDR3 contains 13 residues. Germline CDR1 DFQATT, CDR2 SNEGSKA (reference sequence). The CDR3 DNA follows: TGCAGTGCTAGAGATCCCGGGGCCAACGTCCTGACTTTC. This gives the protein CSARDPGANVLTF.

This clonotype was detected a few times. This chain joins TRBV7-2 and TRBJ2-1; D may be TRBD2 (6 bases). The CDR3 has 12 residues. With 0 bases removed from V and 9 bases from J, the gap between germline ends came to 6 bases. Germline V gene lookup returns CDR1 SGHTA and CDR2 FQGNSA. The CDR3 DNA is TGTGCCAGCAGCTTAGCGGAGGGTGAGCAGTTCTTC. It codes for CASSLAEGEQFF.

The J gene is TRBJ2-1, the V gene TRBV7-3; TRBD2 is a possible D gene (5 bases). V was trimmed by 8 bases and J by 6 bases, leaving 17 bases between them. Germline-derived CDR1 and CDR2 are SGHTA and FQGTGA. The CDR3 length is 14 residues. This chain's CDR3 is CASRAELASNEQFF. DNA of the CDR3: TGTGCCAGCCGGGCAGAGCTAGCCTCCAATGAGCAGTTCTTC. Looking up the rest from reference TRBV7-3 and TRBJ2-1 gives the full variable domain: GAGVSQTPSNKVTEKGKYVELRCDPISGHTALYWYRQSLGQGPEFLIYFQGTGAADDSGLPNDRFFAVRPEGSVSTLKIQRTERGDSAVYLCASRAELASNEQFFGPGTRLTVL.

There are a few counts of this clonotype. V gene TRBV11-2 combines with J gene TRBJ2-5; 13 bases are shared with TRBD2. Germline CDR1 reads SGHAT; CDR2 reads FQNNGV. V shed 4 bases, J shed 4 bases, and the junction held 3 bases outside the gene matches. The CDR3 runs to 15 residues. The CDR3 loop reads CASSSGLAGVETQYF. CDR3 DNA: TGTGCCAGCAGCTCAGGACTAGCGGGGGTAGAGACCCAGTACTTC.

Only a few counts were recorded for this clonotype. This chain links TRBV5-1 with TRBJ1-6; no firm D call. The CDR3 is 14 amino acids. Trimming stripped 0 bases from V and 9 bases from J, with 10 bases between. Germline V gene lookup returns CDR1 SGHRS and CDR2 YFSETQ. The CDR3 region is CASSLVPEGSPLHF. The CDR3 coding sequence is TGCGCCAGCAGCTTGGTCCCGGAAGGTTCACCCCTCCACTTT. The variable domain in full, with the rest retrieved from reference TRBV5-1 and TRBJ1-6, is KAGVTQTPRYLIKTRGQQVTLSCSPISGHRSVSWYQQTPGQGLQFLFEYFSETQRNKGNFPGRFSGRQFSNSRSEMNVSTLELGDSALYLCASSLVPEGSPLHFGNGTRLTVT.

The chain combines TRBV7-2 with TRBJ1-2, with D unclear. The germline V gene has CDR1 SGHTA and CDR2 FQGNSA. The CDR3 runs to 13 residues. The V gene lost 2 bases and the J gene lost 5 bases, with 9 bases spanning the gap. The CDR3 loop reads CASSLNGEYGYTF. The CDR3 DNA reads TGTGCCAGCAGCTTAAACGGGGAGTATGGCTACACCTTC.

The chain recombines TRBV7-2 with TRBJ2-2, with 7 bases aligning to TRBD2. The CDR3 is made up of 15 amino acids. With V trimmed by 7 bases and J by 0 bases, 5 bases remained unmatched. Germline CDR1 and CDR2: SGHTA and FQGNSA. The CDR3 DNA follows: TGTGCCAGCACAGGGAGGGGCACGAACACCGGGGAGCTGTTTTTT. Protein sequence: CASTGRGTNTGELFF.

This chain connects TRBV25-1 to TRBJ1-1; D remains ambiguous. This CDR3 region has 13 residues. The ends were cut back, 2 bases at V and 7 bases at J, with 11 bases in the middle. Germline V gene lookup returns CDR1 MGHDK and CDR2 SYGVNS. The CDR3 nucleotides read TGTGCCAGCAGTGAACGACATTGGGATGAAGCTTTCTTT. This sequence encodes CASSERHWDEAFF.

Comments on this clonotype: A read error is possible here, since a much larger clone lies one base away. The J gene is TRBJ2-1, the V gene TRBV7-9; D may be TRBD2 (5 bases). CDR1 and CDR2 (germline): SEHNR, FQNEAQ (reference sequence). The CDR3 has 17 residues. DNA for the CDR3: TGTGCCAGCAGCCTCATACCGGGATTAGAATCGCCCCATGAGCAGATCTTC. This sequence encodes CASSLIPGLESPHEQIF.

This clonotype has more than one count but fewer than ten. V usage is TRBV7-2 and J usage is TRBJ2-3; 10 bases map to TRBD1. In germline, CDR1 is SGHTA, CDR2 FQGNSA. V lost 6 bases to trimming and J lost 1 base; unmatched junction nucleotides: 13. The CDR3 covers 18 residues. The CDR3 region is CASRLTGGEPTRTDTQYF. The CDR3, as DNA: TGTGCCAGCAGGTTGACAGGGGGCGAACCGACCCGCACAGATACGCAGTATTTT.

This clonotype was observed a handful of times. The genes are TRBV7-9 and TRBJ1-4, with D uncertain. This CDR3 contains 15 residues. Trimming stripped 7 bases from V and 0 bases from J, with 12 bases between. CDR1 is SEHNR and CDR2 is FQNEAQ in the germline V gene (reference sequence). The CDR3 loop is CASTRVPATNEKLFF. The CDR3 nucleotides read TGTGCCAGCACCCGAGTACCTGCAACTAATGAAAAACTGTTTTTT.

This clonotype was seen a few times. The chain links TRBV6-6 to TRBJ2-5; D uncertain. The CDR3 totals 11 residues. V was trimmed by 5 bases and J by 2 bases, leaving 3 bases between them. Germline values: CDR1 MNHNY, CDR2 SVGAGI (reference sequence). CDR3 loop: CASSKQETQYF. For the CDR3, the DNA is TGTGCCAGCAGTAAACAAGAGACCCAGTACTTC.

This clonotype was counted only a few times. This chain connects TRBV18 to TRBJ2-5; D is possibly TRBD1 or TRBD2 (6 bases each). This CDR3 region has 15 residues. V gave up 2 bases and J gave up 4 bases, with 14 bases separating them. Germline V gene lookup returns CDR1 KGHSH and CDR2 LQKENI. The CDR3 sequence: CASSPNRAEGETQYF. CDR3 DNA sequence: TGTGCCAGCTCACCAAACAGGGCGGAGGGAGAGACCCAGTACTTC.

This clonotype was seen ten or more times. The chain carries TRBV5-5 and TRBJ2-7, with a possible D match to TRBD2 (6 bases). Germline V gene data show CDR1 as SGHKS and CDR2 as YYEKEE (reference sequence). The CDR3 contains 15 residues. V shed 5 bases and J shed 4 bases, with 19 bases lying between them. The CDR3, as DNA: TGTGCCAGCAGTTGGGGGGTCTACCAAGCGTACGAGCAGTACTTC. It specifies CASSWGVYQAYEQYF.

The gene calls are TRBV6-2 or TRBV6-3 and TRBJ2-3; D gene ambiguous. Trimming took off 6 bases at V and 5 bases at J, with 18 bases between the two ends. CDR3 length equals 15 residues. CDR1 is MNHEY, CDR2 SVGEGT, per germline. For the CDR3, the DNA is TGTGCCAGCAGCCTAGACACCCGAGGCTTAGATACGCAGTATTTT. Amino acids: CASSLDTRGLDTQYF.

This clonotype was observed a handful of times. The chain employs TRBV7-9 and TRBJ2-6; tentative D call: TRBD1 (7 bases). Germline V gene sequence: CDR1 SEHNR, CDR2 FQNEAQ (reference sequence). The V end lost 4 bases, the J end lost 4 bases, and 11 bases lay between the germline ends. The CDR3 extends over 15 amino acids. CDR3 sequence: CASSSQGGGANVLTF. In DNA form, the CDR3 reads TGTGCCAGCAGCTCCCAGGGGGGAGGGGCCAACGTCCTGACTTTC.

This clonotype appeared a few times. The V call is TRBV6-5, the J call TRBJ1-4; TRBD1 is a possible D gene (6 bases). Trimming took off 0 bases at V and 10 bases at J, with 12 bases between the two ends. The CDR3 sequence is 14 residues long. From germline, CDR1 is MNHEY and CDR2 SVGAGI. The CDR3 reads CASSYSRQDGKLFF. The CDR3 DNA is TGTGCCAGCAGTTACTCGAGACAGGATGGAAAACTGTTTTTT.

The rearrangement links TRBV4-3 to TRBJ2-6; maybe TRBD2 (6 bases). Germline V CDR1 and CDR2: LGHNA, YSLEER. V was cut by 4 bases and J by 4 bases, with 14 bases left in between. CDR3 size: 16 residues. The CDR3 DNA is TGCGCCAGCAGCCCCCAGGAGGGTACCGGGGCCAACGTCCTGACTTTC. This translates into CASSPQEGTGANVLTF.

This clonotype has ten or more counts. The V and J genes are TRBV5-6 and TRBJ2-7; D remains ambiguous. Germline V CDR1 and CDR2: SGHDT, YYEEEE. CDR3 size: 14 residues. V was shortened by 4 bases and J by 3 bases, with 14 bases between the two germline ends. CDR3 nucleotides: TGTGCCAGCAGCAACCCCACAAGGATCTACGAGCAGTACGTC. This sequence encodes CASSNPTRIYEQYV.

This clonotype was seen ten or more times. The gene calls are TRBV6-5 and TRBJ2-3, with 8 bases aligning to TRBD2. CDR3 length equals 12 residues. The germline V gene encodes CDR1 MNHEY and CDR2 SVGAGI. After removal of 7 bases from V and 14 bases from J, the junction contained 11 bases not matched to a gene. CDR3 in amino acids: CASTHERGTRYF. CDR3 coding DNA: TGTGCCAGCACCCATGAGCGGGGGACCCGGTATTTT.

The chain recombines TRBV7-2 with TRBJ2-5, with D possibly TRBD1 on 5 matching bases. The V gene lost 3 bases and the J gene lost 4 bases, with 9 bases spanning the gap. The CDR3 runs to 13 residues. Germline CDR1 is SGHTA and CDR2 is FQGNSA. This CDR3 is CASSFNQGETQYF. For the CDR3, the DNA is TGTGCCAGCAGCTTTAACCAGGGAGAGACCCAGTACTTC.

The genes are TRBV3-1 and TRBJ2-1, with D possibly TRBD2 on 5 matching bases. Between the trimmed V and J ends, which lost 4 bases and 4 bases, there was a span of 14 bases. Per the germline V gene, CDR1 is LGHDT and CDR2 is YNNKEL (reference sequence). The CDR3 is made up of 15 amino acids. The CDR3 DNA reads TGTGCCAGCAGCCTGGAACTAGGCGGGTACAATGAGCAGTTCTTC. It codes for CASSLELGGYNEQFF.

The rearrangement uses TRBV5-1 and TRBJ1-1; D is perhaps TRBD1 (6 bases). This CDR3 has 13 residues. Germline V gene lookup returns CDR1 SGHRS and CDR2 YFSETQ. Trimming left V 0 bases short and J 7 bases short, with 10 bases between. CDR3 DNA sequence: TGCGCCAGCAGCTTGGCACAGGGAGGTGAAGCTTTCTTT. It is translated as CASSLAQGGEAFF.

This clonotype appeared a few times. The genes are TRBV5-4 and TRBJ1-1, with 7 bases aligning to TRBD1. Germline values: CDR1 SGHNT, CDR2 YYREEE (reference sequence). J gave up 7 bases and V 1 base, and 13 bases lay outside the gene matches. The CDR3 contains 16 residues. The CDR3 is CASSLKSRGDDNEAFF. The CDR3 nucleotides are TGTGCCAGCAGCTTGAAAAGCAGGGGGGATGATAATGAAGCTTTCTTT. Full variable domain (remainder filled in from reference TRBV5-4 and TRBJ1-1): ETGVTQSPTHLIKTRGQQVTLRCSSQSGHNTVSWYQQALGQGPQFIFQYYREEENGRGNFPPRFSGLQFPNYSSELNVNALELDDSALYLCASSLKSRGDDNEAFFGQGTRLTVV.

The chain carries TRBV5-4 and TRBJ2-2, with TRBD1 identical over 7 bases. The V gene end was trimmed by 1 base and the J gene end by 0 bases; junction bases not matched to a gene: 12. The CDR3 loop spans 19 amino acids. Looked up from germline, CDR1 is SGHNT and CDR2 is YYREEE (reference sequence). The CDR3 bases are TGTGCCAGCAGCTTGATAGATCGCAGGGGGATTTCGAACACCGGGGAGCTGTTTTTT. This encodes CASSLIDRRGISNTGELFF.

This clonotype was recorded at least ten times. This chain joins TRBV29-1 and TRBJ2-5; D ambiguous. Per the germline V gene, CDR1 is SQVTM and CDR2 is ANQGSEA. This CDR3 has 10 residues. Trimming removed 4 bases from V and 5 bases from J, with 5 bases in between. The CDR3 DNA reads TGCAGCGTTGTCCGGGAGACCCAGTACTTC. This translates into CSVVRETQYF.